These 2 T cell receptor beta chains originate from one sample sequenced in a study of T cells in Graves' hyperthyroidism and ophthalmopathy. The TCR beta CDR3 regions underwent amplification using RNA transcripts as the source. First-round RT-PCR of the TCR CDR3 relied on the HTBI primer set. Via MiXCR, TCRdb re-called the multiplex PCR reads, giving one row per CDR3 protein. The table includes under 400,000 distinct CDR3 sequences, approximately 18% detected once. The sequencing sample was made of blood. All receptors derive from a woman in her 50s with Graves' hyperthyroidism.

This clonotype was seen at least ten times. The chain uses TRBV11-1 and TRBJ2-3, with TRBD2 identical over 12 bases. The CDR3 has 17 amino acids. V gave up 0 bases and J gave up 3 bases; unmatched junction bases: 4. Germline loops: CDR1 SGHAT, CDR2 FQDESV (reference sequence). In DNA, the CDR3 is TGTGCCAGCAGCTTAGCCTTGACTAGCGGGAGTACAGATACGCAGTATTTT. Protein: CASSLALTSGSTDTQYF.

V usage is TRBV3-1 and J usage is TRBJ2-5; TRBD2 aligns across 8 bases. Germline V gene sequence: CDR1 LGHDT, CDR2 YNNKEL (reference sequence). This CDR3 is 15 amino acids long. V trimming: 5 bases; J trimming: 5 bases; junction bases outside the gene matches: 10. The CDR3 spells CASSSFSGGEETQYF. As DNA, the CDR3 is TGTGCCAGCAGCTCCTTCTCGGGGGGGGAGGAGACCCAGTACTTC.